These 18 T cell receptor beta chains came from one sample sequenced in a study of cytomegalovirus exposure and HLA in healthy donors. Use of 60 Vbeta and 13 Jbeta primers characterized the PCR. Assay used: immunoSEQ multiplex PCR; TCRdb lists only in-frame clones, some missing. The sample records about 200,000 clones, 70% to 80% being singletons. Sequences were obtained from PBMCs. These receptors were collected from a girl between 10 and 17 years old in good health and CMV-seropositive.

This chain uses TRBV6-5 with TRBJ2-5, with 8 bases fitting TRBD2. Germline CDR1 reads MNHEY; CDR2 reads SVGAGI. Trimming cost V 5 bases and J 4 bases; bases outside gene matches: 9. CDR3 length: 15 residues. CDR3 sequence: CASSTGSGGRETQYF. The CDR3 DNA follows: TGTGCCAGCAGTACGGGGTCGGGGGGGCGAGAGACCCAGTACTTC.

The chain carries TRBV6-5 and TRBJ2-2, with 8 positions matching TRBD1. The V gene end was trimmed by 6 bases and the J gene end by 2 bases; junction bases not matched to a gene: 5. CDR1 is MNHEY, CDR2 SVGAGI, per germline. The CDR3 length is 15 residues. This CDR3 reads CASSSGQDNTGELFF. Here the CDR3 DNA reads TGTGCCAGCAGCTCGGGACAGGACAACACCGGGGAGCTGTTTTTT.

The rearrangement links TRBV7-8 to TRBJ1-1, with D possibly being TRBD1 (5 bases). V lost 6 bases and J lost 8, with 10 bases in between. The germline CDR1 and CDR2 sequences are SGHVS and FQNEAQ. The length of the CDR3 is 11 residues. CDR3 region: CASRVGLEAFF. The CDR3 DNA sequence: TGTGCCAGCAGGGTGGGACTCGAAGCTTTCTTT.

The chain couples TRBV7-9 to TRBJ2-1; D perhaps matches TRBD2 (5 bases). Germline CDR1 is SEHNR and CDR2 is FQNEAQ (reference sequence). Deletions cut 3 bases from V and 2 bases from J, with 17 bases between. The CDR3 totals 17 residues. CDR3 DNA sequence: TGTGCCAGCAGCTTGGTGATGCGGGTCCCCACCTACAATGAGCAGTTCTTC. Amino acid sequence: CASSLVMRVPTYNEQFF.

This chain's CDR3 is CASSVGTVNEKLFF. CDR3 nucleotide sequence: TGTGCCAGCAGCGTCGGGACAGTTAATGAAAAACTGTTTTTT. The rearrangement uses TRBV9 and TRBJ1-4, with 7 bases lining up with TRBD1. V lost 2 bases, J lost 4 bases, and 2 bases stayed unmatched. The V gene's germline CDR1 is SGDLS and CDR2 YYNGEE. The length of the CDR3 is 14 residues.

The genes are TRBV6-6 and TRBJ2-5; possible D gene TRBD2, 5 bases. Germline V CDR1 and CDR2: MNHNY, SVGAGI (reference sequence). The CDR3 length is 14 residues. The V end was cut by 6 bases, the J end by 5 bases, with 16 bases between. The CDR3 sequence is CASSRGWGDETQYF. For the CDR3, the DNA is TGTGCCAGCAGCCGCGGGTGGGGAGATGAGACCCAGTACTTC.

This chain joins TRBV5-4 and TRBJ2-3, with a tentative D call TRBD2 (5 bases). The V gene's germline CDR1 is SGHNT and CDR2 YYREEE (reference sequence). This CDR3 has 14 residues. The ends were cut back, 1 base at V and 1 base at J, with 7 bases in the middle. The CDR3 DNA follows: TGTGCCAGCAGCTTGAAGGGAGGCACAGATACGCAGTATTTT. Protein product: CASSLKGGTDTQYF.

The chain joins TRBV27 to TRBJ1-1; D not certain. CDR3 length: 14 residues. CDR1 and CDR2 from the germline V gene are MNHEY and SMNVEV (reference sequence). V gave up 1 base and J gave up 1 base, with 7 bases separating them. In nucleotides, the CDR3 is TGTGCCAGCAGTTTATACCCAGAGAACACTGAAGCTTTCTTT. As protein: CASSLYPENTEAFF.

The gene calls are TRBV11-2 and TRBJ1-4; weak D call: TRBD1 (6 bases). The CDR3 has 14 residues. V was shortened by 5 bases and J by 4 bases, with 11 bases between the two germline ends. Germline-derived CDR1 and CDR2 are SGHAT and FQNNGV. CDR3 nucleotides: TGTGCCAGCAGCATCAGGGGTGGTAATGAAAAACTGTTTTTT. This codes for CASSIRGGNEKLFF.

This clone was recorded a few times. The genes are TRBV4-2 and TRBJ1-3, with 7 bases fitting TRBD1. Germline-derived CDR1 and CDR2 are LGHNA and YNFKEQ. V lost 3 bases, J lost 4 bases, and 0 bases stayed unmatched. The CDR3 is 13 amino acids. The CDR3: CASSQTGGNTIYF. Written as DNA, the CDR3 is TGTGCCAGCAGCCAGACAGGGGGAAACACCATATATTTT.

V and J are TRBV5-5 and TRBJ2-3, with TRBD2 matching 8 bases. CDR1 and CDR2 from the germline V gene are SGHKS and YYEKEE (reference sequence). With 4 bases clipped from V and 1 base from J, the junction kept 2 bases outside the gene matches. This CDR3 is built from 14 residues. CDR3 bases: TGTGCCAGCAGCATGACTAGCGGCACAGATACGCAGTATTTT. Encoded protein: CASSMTSGTDTQYF. Using reference TRBV5-5 and TRBJ2-3 for the parts outside the CDR3, the full variable domain is DAGVTQSPTHLIKTRGQQVTLRCSPISGHKSVSWYQQVLGQGPQFIFQYYEKEERGRGNFPDRFSARQFPNYSSELNVNALLLGDSALYLCASSMTSGTDTQYFGPGTRLTVL.

The rearrangement links TRBV18 to TRBJ1-1; D uncertain. Germline CDR1 and CDR2: KGHSH and LQKENI. The germline V and J ends were trimmed by 4 bases and 1 base, with 4 bases remaining between them. The CDR3 has 12 amino acids. The CDR3 protein is CASSLQNTEAFF. The CDR3, as DNA: TGTGCCAGCTCACTTCAGAACACTGAAGCTTTCTTT.

The chain uses TRBV7-2 and TRBJ2-7; 13 bases are shared with TRBD2. This CDR3 is built from 13 residues. Trimming at V came to 7 bases and at J to 6 bases, leaving 3 bases not matched to a gene. Germline V gives CDR1 SGHTA, CDR2 FQGNSA. The CDR3 nucleotides read TGTGCCAGCACACTAGCGGGGGGGGGCGAGCAGTACTTC. Residues: CASTLAGGGEQYF.

This clone was seen more than once but under ten times. V is TRBV11-3 and J is TRBJ2-3; 10 bases agree with TRBD2. Looked up from germline, CDR1 is SGHNT and CDR2 is YENEEA. The CDR3 totals 17 residues. V was pared by 0 bases and J by 6 bases, with 9 bases of the junction left unmatched. The CDR3 DNA is TGTGCCAGCAGCTTAGATACCCTAGCGGGGGTGCAGGATACGCAGTATTTT. Its protein product is CASSLDTLAGVQDTQYF.

This chain links TRBV5-6 with TRBJ2-5; 9 bases align to TRBD1. The CDR3 sequence is 15 residues long. J lost 5 bases, V lost 2 bases, and 7 bases had no gene match. Germline CDR1 SGHDT, CDR2 YYEEEE. The CDR3 coding sequence is TGTGCCAGCAGCTTTGACAGGGGGTGGAGGGAGACCCAGTACTTC. It translates to CASSFDRGWRETQYF. Full variable domain (missing parts from reference TRBV5-6 and TRBJ2-5): DAGVTQSPTHLIKTRGQQVTLRCSPKSGHDTVSWYQQALGQGPQFIFQYYEEEERQRGNFPDRFSGHQFPNYSSELNVNALLLGDSALYLCASSFDRGWRETQYFGPGTRLLVL.

The chain couples TRBV7-2 to TRBJ2-1; 10 nucleotides agree with TRBD2. CDR1 is SGHTA and CDR2 is FQGNSA in the germline V gene. There are 15 residues in the CDR3. Trimming cost V 0 bases and J 7 bases; bases outside gene matches: 3. The CDR3 coding sequence is TGTGCCAGCAGCTTAGCAGCGGGGGGGCCTAATGAGCAGTTCTTC. Amino acid sequence: CASSLAAGGPNEQFF.

This chain joins TRBV7-2 and TRBJ2-7; a possible D gene is TRBD2 (6 bases). The germline V gene encodes CDR1 SGHTA and CDR2 FQGNSA. The germline V and J ends were trimmed by 1 base and 2 bases, with 12 bases remaining between them. This CDR3 is 15 amino acids long. CDR3 nucleotide sequence: TGTGCCAGCAGCTTAGAAGGGGACTCCACCTACGAGCAGTACTTC. This sequence encodes CASSLEGDSTYEQYF.

The chain carries TRBV6-1 and TRBJ2-1, with 8 nucleotides matching TRBD2. The CDR3 is 15 amino acids. Trimming removed 3 bases from V and 4 bases from J; junction bases left unmatched: 5. Germline CDR1 and CDR2: MNHNS and SASEGT. CDR3: CASSDGLATYNEQFF. The CDR3 DNA reads as TGTGCCAGCAGTGATGGACTAGCTACGTACAATGAGCAGTTCTTC.